This T cell receptor beta chain was documented in a study of T cell responses to AZD1222 COVID-19 vaccine. Only a few counts were recorded for this clone. The antigen is unknown. The analysis combined second doses at about 4 or about 12 weeks. The germline V gene has CDR1 WNHNN and CDR2 SYGVQD (reference sequence). The CDR3 has 15 residues. V lost 1 base and J lost 0, with 8 bases in between. General study points: In the spike-specific TCR repertoire, nearly half reportedly target unmutated variant regions. Increased Spike-specific TCR breadth and depth were observed after two AZD1222 doses. AZD1222 recipients seropositive at baseline numbered only 6 or 7.

The method was immunoSEQ multiplex PCR; TCRdb's version includes in-frame clones alone and lacks a portion of them. The sample lists fewer than 150,000 clones, approximately 85% occurring once. The chain recombines TRBV10-1 with TRBJ2-3; D is ambiguous. This clonotype was obtained from an adult who received the AZD1222 COVID-19 vaccine. The sample here was peripheral blood, taken 28 days after the second AZD1222 dose. The CDR3 DNA sequence: TGCGCCAGCAGTGAGTTTCGGATTAGCACAGATACGCAGTATTTT. It specifies CASSEFRISTDTQYF.